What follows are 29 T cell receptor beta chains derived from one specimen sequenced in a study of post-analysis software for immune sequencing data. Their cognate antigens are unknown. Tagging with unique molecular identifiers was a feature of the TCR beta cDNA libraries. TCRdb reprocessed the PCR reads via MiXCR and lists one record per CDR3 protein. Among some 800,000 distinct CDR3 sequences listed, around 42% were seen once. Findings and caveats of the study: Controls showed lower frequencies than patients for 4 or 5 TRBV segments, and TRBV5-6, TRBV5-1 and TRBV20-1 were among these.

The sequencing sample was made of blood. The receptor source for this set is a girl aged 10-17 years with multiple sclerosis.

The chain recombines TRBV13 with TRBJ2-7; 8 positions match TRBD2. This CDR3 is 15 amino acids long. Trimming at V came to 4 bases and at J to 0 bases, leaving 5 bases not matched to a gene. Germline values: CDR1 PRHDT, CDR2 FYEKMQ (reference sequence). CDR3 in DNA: TGTGCCAGCAGCTCTAGCGGGCAGGCCTCCTACGAGCAGTACTTC. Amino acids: CASSSSGQASYEQYF.

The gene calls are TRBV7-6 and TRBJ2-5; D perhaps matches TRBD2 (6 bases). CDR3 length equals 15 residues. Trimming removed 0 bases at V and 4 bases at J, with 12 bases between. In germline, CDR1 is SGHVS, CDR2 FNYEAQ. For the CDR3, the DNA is TGTGCCAGCAGCTTAGCGGGAGGTAGCGTAGAGACCCAGTACTTC. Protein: CASSLAGGSVETQYF. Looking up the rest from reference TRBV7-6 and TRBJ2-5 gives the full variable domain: GAGVSQSPRYKVTKRGQDVALRCDPISGHVSLYWYRQALGQGPEFLTYFNYEAQQDKSGLPNDRFSAERPEGSISTLTIQRTEQRDSAMYRCASSLAGGSVETQYFGPGTRLLVL.

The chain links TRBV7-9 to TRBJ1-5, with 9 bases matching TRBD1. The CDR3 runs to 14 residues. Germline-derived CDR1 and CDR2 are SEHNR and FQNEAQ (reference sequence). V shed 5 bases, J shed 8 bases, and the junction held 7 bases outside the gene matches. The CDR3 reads CASSRGTGREPQHF. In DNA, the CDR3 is TGTGCCAGCAGCAGAGGGACAGGGAGGGAGCCCCAGCATTTT.

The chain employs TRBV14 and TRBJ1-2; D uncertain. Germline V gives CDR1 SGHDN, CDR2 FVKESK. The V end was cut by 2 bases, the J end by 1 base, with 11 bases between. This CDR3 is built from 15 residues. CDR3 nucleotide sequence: TGTGCCAGCAGCCAATTCTCGGGCCTTAACTATGGCTACACCTTC. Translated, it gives CASSQFSGLNYGYTF.

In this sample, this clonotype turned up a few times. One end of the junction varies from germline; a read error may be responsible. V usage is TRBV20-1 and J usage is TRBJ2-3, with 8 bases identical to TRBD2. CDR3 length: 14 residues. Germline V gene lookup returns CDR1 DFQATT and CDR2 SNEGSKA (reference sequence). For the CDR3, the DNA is TGTAGTGCTATACCGGGACTAGTCCCAGATACGCAGTATTTT. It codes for CSAIPGLVPDTQYF.

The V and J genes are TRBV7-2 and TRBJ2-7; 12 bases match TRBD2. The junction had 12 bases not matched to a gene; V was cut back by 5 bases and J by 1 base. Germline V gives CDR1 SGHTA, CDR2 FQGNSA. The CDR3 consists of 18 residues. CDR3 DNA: TGTGCCAGCAGCCCCCGACTCCTGACTAGCGGGAGATCCTACGAGCAGTACTTC. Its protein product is CASSPRLLTSGRSYEQYF.

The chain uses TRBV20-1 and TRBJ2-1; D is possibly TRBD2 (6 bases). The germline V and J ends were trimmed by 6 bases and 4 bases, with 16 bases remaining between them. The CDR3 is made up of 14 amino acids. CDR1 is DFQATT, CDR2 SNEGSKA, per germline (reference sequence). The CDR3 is CSARSGVQYNEQFF. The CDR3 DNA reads TGCAGTGCCCGATCGGGAGTCCAGTACAATGAGCAGTTCTTC.

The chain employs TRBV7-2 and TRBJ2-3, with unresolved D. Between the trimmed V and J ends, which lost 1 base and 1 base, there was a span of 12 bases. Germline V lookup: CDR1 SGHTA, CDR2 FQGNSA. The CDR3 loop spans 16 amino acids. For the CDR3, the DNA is TGTGCCAGCAGCTTAGATATTAGCACCGGCACAGATACGCAGTATTTT. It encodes CASSLDISTGTDTQYF.

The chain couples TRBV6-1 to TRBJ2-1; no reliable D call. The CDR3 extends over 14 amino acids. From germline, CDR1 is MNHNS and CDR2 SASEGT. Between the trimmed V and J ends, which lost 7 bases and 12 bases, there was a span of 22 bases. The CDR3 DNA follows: TGTGCCAGCACCTTAGACACGGACCTTAACGGGCAGTTCTTC. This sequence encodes CASTLDTDLNGQFF.

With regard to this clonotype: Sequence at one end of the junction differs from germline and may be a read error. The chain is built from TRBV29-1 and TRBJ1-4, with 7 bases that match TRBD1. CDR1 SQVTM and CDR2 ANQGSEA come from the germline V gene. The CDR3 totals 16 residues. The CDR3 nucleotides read TGCAGCGCGTTTGTGGGGAGGGACAGAACTGATGAAAAACTGTTTTTT. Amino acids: CSAFVGRDRTDEKLFF.

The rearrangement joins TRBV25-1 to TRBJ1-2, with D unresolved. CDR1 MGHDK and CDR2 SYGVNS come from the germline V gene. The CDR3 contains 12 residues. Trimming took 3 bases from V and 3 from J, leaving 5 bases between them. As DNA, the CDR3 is TGTGCCAGCAGTGACGGGTACTATGGCTACACCTTC. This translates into CASSDGYYGYTF.

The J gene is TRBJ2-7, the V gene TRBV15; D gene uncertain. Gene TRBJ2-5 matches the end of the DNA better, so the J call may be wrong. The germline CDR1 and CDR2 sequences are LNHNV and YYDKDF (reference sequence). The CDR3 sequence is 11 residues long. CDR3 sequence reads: CATGDPGTQYF. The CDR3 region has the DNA TGTGCCACCGGGGATCCTGGGACCCAGTACTTC.

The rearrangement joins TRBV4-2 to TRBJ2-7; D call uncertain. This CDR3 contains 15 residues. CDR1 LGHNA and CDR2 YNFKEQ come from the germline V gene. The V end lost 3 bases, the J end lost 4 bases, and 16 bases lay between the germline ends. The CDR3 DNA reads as TGTGCCAGCAGCCACAAGGGCCAGCGCCCATACGAGCAGTACTTC. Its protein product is CASSHKGQRPYEQYF.

In DNA, the CDR3 is TGTGCCAGCAGCTCACCCGACGGTAGAAACTCCTATAATTCACCCCTCCACTTT. Translation: CASSSPDGRNSYNSPLHF. This sequence joins TRBV7-9 and TRBJ1-6; no clear D gene. Per germline, CDR1 SEHNR and CDR2 FQNEAQ (reference sequence). Trimming took 4 bases from V and 0 from J, leaving 16 bases between them. CDR3 length equals 18 residues.

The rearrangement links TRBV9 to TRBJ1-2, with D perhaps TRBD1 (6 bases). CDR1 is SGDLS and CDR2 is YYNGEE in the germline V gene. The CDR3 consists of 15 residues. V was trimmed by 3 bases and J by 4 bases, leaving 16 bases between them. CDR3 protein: CASSGHREEVYGYTF. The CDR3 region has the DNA TGTGCCAGCAGCGGCCACAGGGAGGAAGTCTATGGCTACACCTTC.

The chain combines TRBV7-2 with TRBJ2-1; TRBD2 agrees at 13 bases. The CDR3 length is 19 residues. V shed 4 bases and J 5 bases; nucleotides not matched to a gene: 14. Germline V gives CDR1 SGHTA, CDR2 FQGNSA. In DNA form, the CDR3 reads TGTGCCAGCAGCTCGTTAAGGGCACTAGCGGGGGGGATCAACAATGAGCAGTTCTTC. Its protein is CASSSLRALAGGINNEQFF.

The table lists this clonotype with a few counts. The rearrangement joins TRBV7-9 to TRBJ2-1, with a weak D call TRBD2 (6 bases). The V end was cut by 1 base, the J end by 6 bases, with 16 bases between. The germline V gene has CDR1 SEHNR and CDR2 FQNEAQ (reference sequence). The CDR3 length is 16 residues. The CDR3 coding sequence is TGTGCCAGCAGCTTAGAGGTGGACTATCGCGGCAATGAGCAGTTCTTC. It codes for CASSLEVDYRGNEQFF.

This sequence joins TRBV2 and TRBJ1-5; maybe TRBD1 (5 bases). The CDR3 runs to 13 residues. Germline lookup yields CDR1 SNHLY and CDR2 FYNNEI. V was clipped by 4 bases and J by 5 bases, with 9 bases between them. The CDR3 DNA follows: TGTGCCAGCAGTGTCTGGGGGGATCAGCCCCAGCATTTT. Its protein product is CASSVWGDQPQHF.

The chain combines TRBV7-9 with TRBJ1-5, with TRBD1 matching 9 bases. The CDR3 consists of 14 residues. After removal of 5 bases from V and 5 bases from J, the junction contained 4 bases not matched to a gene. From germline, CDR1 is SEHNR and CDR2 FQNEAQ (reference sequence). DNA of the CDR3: TGTGCCAGCAGCCAGGGACAGGGCCATCAGCCCCAGCATTTT. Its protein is CASSQGQGHQPQHF.

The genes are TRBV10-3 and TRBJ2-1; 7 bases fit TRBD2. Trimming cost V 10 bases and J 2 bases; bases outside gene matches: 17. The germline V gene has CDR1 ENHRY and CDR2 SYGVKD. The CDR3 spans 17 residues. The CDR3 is CATRTSVRRSAYNEQFF. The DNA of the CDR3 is TGTGCCACACGGACTAGTGTGAGGCGTTCTGCCTACAATGAGCAGTTCTTC.

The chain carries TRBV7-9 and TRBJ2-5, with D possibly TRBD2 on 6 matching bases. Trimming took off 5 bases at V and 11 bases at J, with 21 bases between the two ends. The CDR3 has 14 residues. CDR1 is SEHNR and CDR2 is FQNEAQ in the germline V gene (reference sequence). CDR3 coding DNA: TGTGCCAGCAGCGATAGCGGAGAGGGCCTTGAGCAGTACTTC. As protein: CASSDSGEGLEQYF. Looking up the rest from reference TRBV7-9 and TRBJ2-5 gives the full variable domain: DTGVSQNPRHKITKRGQNVTFRCDPISEHNRLYWYRQTLGQGPEFLTYFQNEAQLEKSRLLSDRFSAERPKGSFSTLEIQRTEQGDSAMYLCASSDSGEGLEQYFGPGTRLLVL.

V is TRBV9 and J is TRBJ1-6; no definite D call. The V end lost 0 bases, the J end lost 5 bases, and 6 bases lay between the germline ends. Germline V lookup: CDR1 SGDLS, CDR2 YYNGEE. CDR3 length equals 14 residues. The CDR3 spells CASSVGQDNSPLHF. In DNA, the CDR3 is TGTGCCAGCAGCGTAGGACAAGATAATTCACCCCTCCACTTT. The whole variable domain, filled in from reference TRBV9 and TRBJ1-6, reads DSGVTQTPKHLITATGQRVTLRCSPRSGDLSVYWYQQSLDQGLQFLIQYYNGEERAKGNILERFSAQQFPDLHSELNLSSLELGDSALYFCASSVGQDNSPLHFGNGTRLTVT.

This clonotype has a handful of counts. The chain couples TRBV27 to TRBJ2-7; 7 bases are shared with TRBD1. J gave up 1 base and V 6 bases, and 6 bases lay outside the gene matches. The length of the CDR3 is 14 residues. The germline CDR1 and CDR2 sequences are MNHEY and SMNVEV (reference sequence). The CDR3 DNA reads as TGTGCCAGCAGCATTATCAGGGGGTCCTACGAGCAGTACTTC. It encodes CASSIIRGSYEQYF.

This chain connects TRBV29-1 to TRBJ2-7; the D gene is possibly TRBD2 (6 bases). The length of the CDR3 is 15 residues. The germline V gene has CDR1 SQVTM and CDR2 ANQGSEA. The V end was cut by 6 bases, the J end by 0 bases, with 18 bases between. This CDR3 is CSVKREMGGSYEQYF. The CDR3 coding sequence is TGCAGCGTCAAGAGGGAGATGGGGGGCTCCTACGAGCAGTACTTC.

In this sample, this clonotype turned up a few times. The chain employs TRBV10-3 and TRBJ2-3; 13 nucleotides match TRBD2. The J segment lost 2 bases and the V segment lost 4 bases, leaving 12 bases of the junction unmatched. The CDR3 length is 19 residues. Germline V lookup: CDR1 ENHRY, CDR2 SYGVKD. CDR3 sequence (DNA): TGTGCCATCAGTGGGACTAGCGGGGGAGACTCCCGAAACACAGATACGCAGTATTTT. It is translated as CAISGTSGGDSRNTDTQYF.

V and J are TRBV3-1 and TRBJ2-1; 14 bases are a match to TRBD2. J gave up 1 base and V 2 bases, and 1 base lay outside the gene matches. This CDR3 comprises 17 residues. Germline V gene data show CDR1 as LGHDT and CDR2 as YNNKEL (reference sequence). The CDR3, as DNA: TGTGCCAGCAGCCAAAGGACTAGCGGGAGGTCCTACAATGAGCAGTTCTTC. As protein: CASSQRTSGRSYNEQFF.

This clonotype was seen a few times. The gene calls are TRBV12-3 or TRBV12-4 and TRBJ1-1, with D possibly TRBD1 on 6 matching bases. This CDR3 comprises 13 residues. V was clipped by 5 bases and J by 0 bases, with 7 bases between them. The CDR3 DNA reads TGTGCCAGCAGTACAGGGTTGAACACTGAAGCTTTCTTT. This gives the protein CASSTGLNTEAFF.

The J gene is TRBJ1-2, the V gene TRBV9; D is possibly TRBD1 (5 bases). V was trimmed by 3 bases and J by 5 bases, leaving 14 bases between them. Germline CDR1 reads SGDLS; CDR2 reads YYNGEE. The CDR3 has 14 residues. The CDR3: CASSAGTERYGYTF. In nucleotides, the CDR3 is TGTGCCAGCAGCGCTGGGACGGAGAGATATGGCTACACCTTC.

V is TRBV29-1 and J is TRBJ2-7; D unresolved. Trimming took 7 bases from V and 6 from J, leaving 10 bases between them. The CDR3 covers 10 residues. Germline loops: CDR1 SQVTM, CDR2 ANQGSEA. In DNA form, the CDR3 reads TGCAGCGCCCTAGTGGGCGAGCAGTACTTC. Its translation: CSALVGEQYF.